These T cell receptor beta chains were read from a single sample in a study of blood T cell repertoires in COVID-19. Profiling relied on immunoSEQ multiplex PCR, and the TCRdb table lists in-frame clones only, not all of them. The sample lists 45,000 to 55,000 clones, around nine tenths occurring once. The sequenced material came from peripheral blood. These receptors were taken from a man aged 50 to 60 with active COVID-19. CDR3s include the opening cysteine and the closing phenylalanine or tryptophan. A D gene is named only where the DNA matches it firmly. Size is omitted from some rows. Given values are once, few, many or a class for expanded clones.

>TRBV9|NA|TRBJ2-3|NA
CASSRSTDTQYF
TGTGCCAGCAGCCGGAGCACAGATACGCAGTATTTT
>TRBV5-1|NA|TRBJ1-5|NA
CASSWGDSNQPQHF
TGCGCCAGCAGTTGGGGGGATAGCAATCAGCCCCAGCATTTT
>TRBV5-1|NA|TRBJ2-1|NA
CASSSGNRENEQFF
TGCGCCAGCAGCTCTGGGAACAGGGAAAATGAGCAGTTCTTC
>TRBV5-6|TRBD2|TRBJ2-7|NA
CASGFKTSAEQYF
TGTGCCAGCGGATTTAAGACTAGCGCCGAGCAGTACTTC
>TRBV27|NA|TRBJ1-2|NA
CASSLDPQGNYGYTF
TGTGCCAGCAGTTTAGACCCTCAGGGGAACTATGGCTACACCTTC
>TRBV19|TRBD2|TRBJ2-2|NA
CASSIAASGRAGELFF
TGTGCCAGTAGTATAGCGGCTAGCGGGAGGGCCGGGGAGCTGTTTTTT
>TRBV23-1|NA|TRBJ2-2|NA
CASSQYPPRGKGTGELFF
TGCGCCAGCAGTCAATACCCCCCTAGGGGAAAAGGCACCGGGGAGCTGTTTTTT
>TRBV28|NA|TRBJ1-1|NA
CASSLIGVTEAFF
TGTGCCAGCAGTTTAATAGGGGTAACTGAAGCTTTCTTT
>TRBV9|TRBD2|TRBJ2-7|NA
CASSVAGGGSYEQYF
TGTGCCAGCAGCGTAGCGGGAGGGGGGTCCTACGAGCAGTACTTC
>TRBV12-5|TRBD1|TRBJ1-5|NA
CASGLAGTGDFSNQPQHF
TGTGCTAGTGGTTTGGCGGGGACAGGGGATTTTAGCAATCAGCCCCAGCATTTT
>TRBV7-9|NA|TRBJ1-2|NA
CASSFEIVLNYGYTF
TGTGCCAGCAGCTTTGAAATAGTATTAAACTATGGCTACACCTTC
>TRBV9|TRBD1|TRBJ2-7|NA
CASSEGDSRAFYEQYF
TGTGCCAGCAGCGAGGGGGACAGTAGGGCTTTTTACGAGCAGTACTTC
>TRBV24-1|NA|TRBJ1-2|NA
CATSATWLAGYTF
TGTGCCACCAGTGCGACATGGCTGGCCGGCTACACCTTC
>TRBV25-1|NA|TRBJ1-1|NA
CASRAPGGGTEAFF
TGTGCCAGCAGGGCTCCGGGGGGCGGGACTGAAGCTTTCTTT
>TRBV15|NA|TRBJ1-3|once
CATSRDVGGNTIYF
TGTGCCACCAGCAGAGATGTCGGGGGAAACACCATATATTTT
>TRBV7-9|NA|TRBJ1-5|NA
CAFPPGTYSNQPQHF
TGTGCCTTCCCCCCAGGCACTTATAGCAATCAGCCCCAGCATTTT
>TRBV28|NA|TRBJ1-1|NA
CASSLGAGNTEAFF
TGTGCCAGCAGTTTAGGCGCAGGGAACACTGAAGCTTTCTTT
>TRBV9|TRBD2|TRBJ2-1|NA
CASSVGAGGSNEQFF
TGTGCCAGCAGCGTAGGAGCGGGAGGGTCCAATGAGCAGTTCTTC
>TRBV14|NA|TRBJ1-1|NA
CASSPSPGAGNTEAFF
TGTGCCAGCAGCCCCTCGCCAGGGGCTGGGAACACTGAAGCTTTCTTT
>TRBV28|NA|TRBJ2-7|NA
CASTLPARYEQYF
TGTGCCAGCACACTCCCTGCGAGGTACGAGCAGTACTTC
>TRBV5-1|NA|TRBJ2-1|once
CASSSSPGDHNEQFF
TGCGCCAGCAGCTCCTCTCCGGGAGACCACAATGAGCAGTTCTTC
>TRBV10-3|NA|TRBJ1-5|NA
CAIRGQSNQPQHF
TGTGCCATCAGAGGACAGAGTAATCAGCCCCAGCATTTT
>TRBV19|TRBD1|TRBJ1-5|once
CASGRVQGGLSNQPQHF
TGTGCCAGTGGCAGGGTACAGGGGGGACTTAGCAATCAGCCCCAGCATTTT
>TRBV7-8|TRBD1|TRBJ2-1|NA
CASSIYRGYSYNEQFF
TGTGCCAGCAGCATATACAGGGGGTACTCCTACAATGAGCAGTTCTTC
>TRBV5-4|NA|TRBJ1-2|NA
CASSLATRNFDGYTF
TGTGCCAGCAGCTTGGCGACACGGAATTTCGATGGCTACACCTTC
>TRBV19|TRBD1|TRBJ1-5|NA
CASRGQGEGQPQHF
TGTGCCAGTAGGGGACAGGGGGAAGGTCAGCCCCAGCATTTT
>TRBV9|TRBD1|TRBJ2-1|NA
CASSEWDRGSYNEQFF
TGTGCCAGCAGCGAGTGGGACAGGGGATCCTACAATGAGCAGTTCTTC
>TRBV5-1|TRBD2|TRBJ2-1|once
CASSTQPGLVGAGEQFF
TGCGCCAGCAGCACCCAACCGGGACTAGTGGGGGCAGGTGAGCAGTTCTTC
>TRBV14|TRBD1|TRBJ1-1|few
CASSLGQGVWTEAFF
TGTGCCAGCAGCCTCGGACAGGGTGTATGGACTGAAGCTTTCTTT
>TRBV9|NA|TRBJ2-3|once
CASSAGGDRPTDTQYF
TGTGCCAGCAGCGCCGGGGGGGACAGACCCACAGATACGCAGTATTTT
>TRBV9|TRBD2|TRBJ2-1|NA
CASSRSSGSHNEQFF
TGTGCCAGCAGCCGCTCCAGCGGGAGTCATAATGAGCAGTTCTTC
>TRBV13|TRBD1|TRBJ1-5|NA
CASSVRDRGQSQPQHF
TGTGCCAGCAGCGTACGGGACAGGGGGCAGAGTCAGCCCCAGCATTTT
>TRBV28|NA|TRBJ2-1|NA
CASSPFEASIRNEQFF
TGTGCCAGCAGTCCGTTTGAGGCTAGCATACGAAATGAGCAGTTCTTC
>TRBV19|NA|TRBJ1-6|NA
CASSFLGGPSYNSPLHF
TGTGCCAGTAGTTTTCTTGGAGGACCCTCCTATAATTCACCCCTCCACTTT
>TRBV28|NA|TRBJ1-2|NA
CASSLAQSGGAVYGYTF
TGTGCCAGCAGTTTAGCCCAATCGGGGGGCGCAGTCTATGGCTACACCTTC
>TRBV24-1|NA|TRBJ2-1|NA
CATSDLEAPRRFF
TGTGCCACCAGTGATCTTGAAGCCCCCCGTAGGTTCTTC
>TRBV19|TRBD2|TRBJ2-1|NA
CASSIASGSSYNEQFF
TGTGCCAGTAGTATAGCTAGCGGTAGCTCCTACAATGAGCAGTTCTTC
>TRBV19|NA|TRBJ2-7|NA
CASSQRYSYEQYF
TGTGCCAGTAGCCAACGGTACTCCTACGAGCAGTACTTC
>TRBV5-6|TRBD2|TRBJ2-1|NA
CASSPAGTSGGSSYNEQFF
TGTGCCAGCAGCCCGGCCGGGACTAGCGGGGGGAGCTCCTACAATGAGCAGTTCTTC
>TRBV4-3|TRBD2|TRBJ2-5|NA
CASSQGGVAGGQETQYF
TGCGCCAGCAGCCAAGGTGGGGTAGCGGGGGGGCAAGAGACCCAGTACTTC
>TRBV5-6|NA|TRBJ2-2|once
CASSLRQGGELFF
TGTGCCAGCAGCTTACGACAAGGCGGGGAGCTGTTTTTT
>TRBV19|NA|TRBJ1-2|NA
CASSTGVEDYGYTF
TGTGCCAGTAGTACGGGGGTAGAGGACTATGGCTACACCTTC
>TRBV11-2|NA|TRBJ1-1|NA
CASSLGSGTGTEAFF
TGTGCCAGCAGCTTAGGTTCAGGGACTGGCACTGAAGCTTTCTTT
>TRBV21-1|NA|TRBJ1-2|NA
CASRDRGHRNYGYTF
TGTGCCAGCAGGGACAGGGGGCATCGGAACTATGGCTACACCTTC
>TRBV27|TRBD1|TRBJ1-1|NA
CASSLSGTGGPVAEAFF
TGTGCCAGCAGTTTATCCGGGACAGGGGGCCCGGTCGCTGAAGCTTTCTTT
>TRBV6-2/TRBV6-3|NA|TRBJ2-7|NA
CASSASNLDEQYF
TGTGCCAGCAGTGCCAGTAATCTCGACGAGCAGTACTTC
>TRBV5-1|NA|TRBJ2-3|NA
CASSLSTVGSSTDTQYF
TGCGCCAGCAGCTTGAGTACAGTAGGTTCTAGCACAGATACGCAGTATTTT
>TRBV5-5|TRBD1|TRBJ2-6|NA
CASSRDRSLSGANVLTF
TGTGCCAGCAGCCGGGACAGGTCTTTGTCTGGGGCCAACGTCCTGACTTTC
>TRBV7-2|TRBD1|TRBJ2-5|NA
CASSAQQGIETQYF
TGTGCCAGCAGCGCGCAACAGGGGATTGAGACCCAGTACTTC
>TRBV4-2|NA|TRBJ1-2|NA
CASSPSTGTYGYTF
TGTGCCAGCAGCCCGTCGACCGGGACATATGGCTACACCTTC
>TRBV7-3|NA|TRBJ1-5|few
CASSLSSNQPQHF
TGTGCCAGCAGCTTATCGAGCAATCAGCCCCAGCATTTT
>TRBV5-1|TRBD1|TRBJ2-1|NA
CASSSGTGVYNEQFF
TGCGCCAGCAGCTCCGGGACAGGGGTGTACAATGAGCAGTTCTTC
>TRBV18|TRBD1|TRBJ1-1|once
CASSPGQTASEAFF
TGTGCCAGCTCACCGGGACAGACAGCTAGTGAAGCTTTCTTT
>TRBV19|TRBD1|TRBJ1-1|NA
CALDRWTEAFF
TGTGCTTTGGACAGGTGGACTGAAGCTTTCTTT
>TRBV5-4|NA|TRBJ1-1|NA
CASSLEYRENTEAFF
TGTGCCAGCAGCTTGGAATACAGGGAGAACACTGAAGCTTTCTTT
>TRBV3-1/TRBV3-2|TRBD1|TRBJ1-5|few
CASSQGQSNQPQHF
TGTGCCAGCAGCCAGGGACAGAGCAATCAGCCCCAGCATTTT
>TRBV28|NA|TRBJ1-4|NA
CASSWEGMEKLFF
TGTGCCAGCAGTTGGGAGGGGATGGAAAAACTGTTTTTT